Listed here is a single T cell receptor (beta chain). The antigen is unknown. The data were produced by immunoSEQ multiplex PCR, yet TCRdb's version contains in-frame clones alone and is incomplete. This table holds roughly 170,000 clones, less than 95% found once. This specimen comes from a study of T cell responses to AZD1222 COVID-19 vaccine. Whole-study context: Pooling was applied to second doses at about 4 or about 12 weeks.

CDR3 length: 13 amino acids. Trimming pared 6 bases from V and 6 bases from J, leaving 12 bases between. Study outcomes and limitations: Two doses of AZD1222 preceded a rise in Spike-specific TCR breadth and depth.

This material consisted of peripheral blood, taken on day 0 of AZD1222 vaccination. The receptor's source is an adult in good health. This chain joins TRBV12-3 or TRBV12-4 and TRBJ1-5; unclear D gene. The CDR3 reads CASRDGAGQPQHF. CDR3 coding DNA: TGTGCCAGCAGGGATGGTGCCGGTCAGCCCCAGCATTTT.